Listed below are T cell receptor beta chains from one sample, sequenced in a study of Graves' ophthalmopathy and Graves' hyperthyroidism. TCRdb recomputed calls from the multiplex PCR reads with MiXCR, one row per CDR3 protein. The sample consists of about 550,000 distinct CDR3 sequences, less than 40% of them appearing once. The specimen sequenced was peripheral blood or thyroid tissue (not recorded which). The receptors come from an adult man with Graves' hyperthyroidism. Each CDR3 is given with its conserved first and last residue. D genes are given only for firm matches. Clone sizes are given selectively: once, few, many, or a class where the clone is expanded.

>-|few|TRBJ2-2|TRBV12-3/TRBV12-4
CASSQDQSTGELFF
TGTGCCAGCAGTCAGGACCAGTCCACCGGGGAGCTGTTTTTT
>TRBD1|-|TRBJ2-7|TRBV20-1
CSGDPGTGGHEQYF
TGCAGTGGGGACCCCGGGACAGGCGGTCACGAGCAGTACTTC
>-|many|TRBJ1-5|TRBV2
CASSDEETYSNQPQHF
TGTGCCAGCAGTGACGAGGAGACGTATAGCAATCAGCCCCAGCATTTT
>TRBD2|few|TRBJ2-5|TRBV6-1
CASSRGLANYKGETQYF
TGTGCCAGCAGCCGAGGACTAGCTAATTACAAGGGAGAGACCCAGTACTTC
>-|-|TRBJ1-2|TRBV9
CASSVEDGGGYTF
TGTGCCAGCAGCGTAGAGGATGGCGGGGGCTACACCTTC
>-|-|TRBJ2-6|TRBV7-3
CASSLNHGVGANVLTF
TGTGCCAGCAGCTTAAACCACGGGGTCGGGGCCAACGTCCTGACTTTC
>-|many|TRBJ1-2|TRBV7-8
CASSFRDNSGYTF
TGTGCCAGCAGCTTCCGGGACAACAGTGGCTACACCTTC
>TRBD1|few|TRBJ2-7|TRBV19
CASSIRGQGAEEQYF
TGTGCCAGTAGTATCCGGGGACAGGGGGCGGAGGAGCAGTACTTC
>TRBD1|many|TRBJ1-2|TRBV6-6
CASSYSGTGNGYTF
TGTGCCAGCAGTTACTCGGGGACAGGGAACGGCTACACCTTC
>TRBD2|-|TRBJ2-7|TRBV10-3
CAIRDAGAYEQYF
TGTGCCATCAGAGACGCGGGAGCCTACGAGCAGTACTTC
>-|many|TRBJ1-5|TRBV12-5
CASGLGQPQPQHF
TGTGCTAGTGGTTTGGGGCAGCCTCAGCCCCAGCATTTT
>-|-|TRBJ1-5|TRBV25-1
CARAFGQGNQPQHF
TGTGCTAGAGCCTTCGGGCAGGGAAATCAGCCCCAGCATTTT
>-|few|TRBJ1-1|TRBV4-1
CASSQETTVNTEAFF
TGCGCCAGCAGCCAAGAAACGACAGTCAACACTGAAGCTTTCTTT
>TRBD2|-|TRBJ2-7|TRBV12-3/TRBV12-4
CASSRGTSGEQYF
TGTGCCAGCAGCCGAGGGACTAGCGGGGAGCAGTACTTC
>-|-|TRBJ1-4|TRBV7-2
CASSRKIGSGEKLFF
TGTGCCAGCAGCAGAAAGATAGGGAGCGGCGAAAAACTGTTTTTT
>TRBD1|-|TRBJ2-3|TRBV5-1
CASSLGQGVWDTQYF
TGCGCCAGCAGCTTGGGACAGGGAGTCTGGGATACGCAGTATTTT
>TRBD2|-|TRBJ2-1|TRBV7-9
CASSGRTSVYNEQFF
TGTGCCAGCAGCGGAAGGACTAGCGTTTACAATGAGCAGTTCTTC
>TRBD2|many|TRBJ2-7|TRBV5-4
CASSLAGTSGDLYEQYF
TGTGCCAGCAGCTTGGCAGGGACTAGCGGGGACCTCTACGAGCAGTACTTC
>TRBD1|once|TRBJ1-6|TRBV10-3
CAITGTGPYNSPLHF
TGTGCCATCACTGGGACAGGGCCCTATAATTCACCCCTCCACTTT
>TRBD2|-|TRBJ2-7|TRBV7-9
CASSLAVASGRSYEQYF
TGTGCCAGCAGCTTAGCGGTGGCTAGCGGGAGGTCCTACGAGCAGTACTTC
>-|-|TRBJ1-4|TRBV10-3
CAISFGREDRLFF
TGTGCCATCAGCTTTGGCAGGGAAGATCGGTTGTTTTTT
>-|many|TRBJ1-4|TRBV19
CASSINGGNLAEKLFF
TGTGCCAGTAGTATCAATGGGGGGAATTTAGCTGAAAAACTGTTTTTT
>-|-|TRBJ2-7|TRBV28
CASSSSGTDRPYEQYF
TGTGCCAGCAGTTCATCAGGGACCGATAGGCCCTACGAGCAGTACTTC
>-|many|TRBJ2-7|TRBV28
CASSLGADRPHEQYF
TGTGCCAGCAGTTTAGGAGCGGACCGACCCCACGAGCAGTACTTC
>-|-|TRBJ1-5|TRBV7-8
CASSLVRQYQQPQHF
TGTGCCAGCAGCTTAGTCAGGCAGTATCAACAGCCCCAGCATTTT
>-|many|TRBJ1-1|TRBV5-4
CASRVGGGWNTEAFF
TGTGCCAGCAGGGTTGGCGGCGGATGGAACACTGAAGCTTTCTTT
>TRBD1|-|TRBJ2-2|TRBV24-1
CASGRQGSTGELFF
TGTGCCAGCGGACGACAGGGGAGCACCGGGGAGCTGTTTTTT